The sequence of this T cell receptor (beta chain) was determined in a study of T cells in localized non-small cell lung cancer. Regarding the study as a whole: When the top 100 tumor clones were examined, a median approximately 59 of them also appeared in the adjacent lung, which was paired and uninvolved.

V shed 0 bases, J shed 0 bases, and the junction held 5 bases outside the gene matches. The CDR3 runs to 18 residues. In germline, CDR1 is SGHNT, CDR2 YYREEE (reference sequence). Details on this clone: Its cognate antigen is unknown.

Only in-frame clones appear in the TCRdb table, and some are missing; sequencing was by immunoSEQ multiplex PCR. This sample has around 69,000 clones, with roughly 90% found just once. Sequences were derived from peripheral blood, sampled before any cancer treatment. The sequence was collected from a woman between 40 and 69 years old with stage I lung adenocarcinoma. This rearrangement joins TRBV5-4 to TRBJ2-3; 12 bases are a match to TRBD2. The CDR3 bases are TGTGCCAGCAGCTTGGCCCAACTAGCGGGGGGAAGCACAGATACGCAGTATTTT. Its translation is CASSLAQLAGGSTDTQYF.